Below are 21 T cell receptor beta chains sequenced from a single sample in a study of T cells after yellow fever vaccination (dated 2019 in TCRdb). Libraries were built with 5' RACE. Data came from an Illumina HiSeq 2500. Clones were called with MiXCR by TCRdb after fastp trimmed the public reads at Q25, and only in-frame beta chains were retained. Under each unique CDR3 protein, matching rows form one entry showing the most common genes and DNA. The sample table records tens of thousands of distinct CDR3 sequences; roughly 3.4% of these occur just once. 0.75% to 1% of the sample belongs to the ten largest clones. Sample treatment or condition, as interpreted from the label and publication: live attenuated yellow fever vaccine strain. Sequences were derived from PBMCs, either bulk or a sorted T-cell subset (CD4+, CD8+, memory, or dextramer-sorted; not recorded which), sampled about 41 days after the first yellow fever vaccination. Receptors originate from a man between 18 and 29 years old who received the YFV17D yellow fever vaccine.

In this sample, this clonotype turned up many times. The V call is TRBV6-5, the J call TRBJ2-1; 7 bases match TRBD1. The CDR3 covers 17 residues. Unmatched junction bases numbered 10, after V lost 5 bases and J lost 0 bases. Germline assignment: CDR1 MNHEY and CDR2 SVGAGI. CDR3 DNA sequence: TGTGCCAGCAGTCCCTCGAGGACAGGTAGCTCCTACAATGAGCAGTTCTTC. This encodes CASSPSRTGSSYNEQFF.

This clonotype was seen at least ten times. CDR3: CASSLLTYNSPLHF. In nucleotides, the CDR3 is TGTGCCAGCAGCTTACTTACCTATAATTCACCCCTCCACTTT. J is TRBJ1-6 and V is TRBV11-2; no reliable D call. From germline, CDR1 is SGHAT and CDR2 FQNNGV. The CDR3 extends over 14 amino acids. V lost 2 bases to trimming and J lost 2 bases, with 4 bases between them.

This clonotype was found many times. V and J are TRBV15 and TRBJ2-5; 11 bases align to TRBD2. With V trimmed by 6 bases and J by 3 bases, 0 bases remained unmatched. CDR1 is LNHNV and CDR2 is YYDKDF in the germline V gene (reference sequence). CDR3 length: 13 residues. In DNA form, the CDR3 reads TGTGCCACCAGACTAGCGGGGGAAGAGACCCAGTACTTC. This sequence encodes CATRLAGEETQYF.

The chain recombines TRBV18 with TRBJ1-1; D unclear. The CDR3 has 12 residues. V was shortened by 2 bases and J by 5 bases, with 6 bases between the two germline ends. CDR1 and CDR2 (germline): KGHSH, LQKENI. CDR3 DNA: TGTGCCAGCTCACCAGGGGTAACTGAAGCTTTCTTT. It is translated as CASSPGVTEAFF.

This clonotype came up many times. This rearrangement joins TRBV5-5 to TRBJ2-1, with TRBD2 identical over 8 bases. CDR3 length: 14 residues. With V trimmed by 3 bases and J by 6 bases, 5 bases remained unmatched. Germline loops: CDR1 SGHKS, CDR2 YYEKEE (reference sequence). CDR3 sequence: CASSSTRGGNEQFF. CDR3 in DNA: TGTGCCAGCAGCTCAACCCGGGGGGGCAATGAGCAGTTCTTC.

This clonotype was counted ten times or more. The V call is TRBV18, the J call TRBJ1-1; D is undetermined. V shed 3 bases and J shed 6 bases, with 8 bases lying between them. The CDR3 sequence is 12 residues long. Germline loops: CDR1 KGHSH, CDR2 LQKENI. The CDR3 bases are TGTGCCAGCTCACCCATCGTCCCTGAAGCTTTCTTT. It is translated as CASSPIVPEAFF.

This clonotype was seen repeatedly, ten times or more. CDR3 nucleotide sequence: TGCGCCAGCAGCTTCGGGGGGCAAGAGACCCAGTACTTC. Translation: CASSFGGQETQYF. The genes are TRBV5-1 and TRBJ2-5; TRBD2 matches at 7 bases. CDR3 length: 13 residues. Germline assignment: CDR1 SGHRS and CDR2 YFSETQ. V gave up 2 bases and J gave up 2 bases; unmatched junction bases: 0.

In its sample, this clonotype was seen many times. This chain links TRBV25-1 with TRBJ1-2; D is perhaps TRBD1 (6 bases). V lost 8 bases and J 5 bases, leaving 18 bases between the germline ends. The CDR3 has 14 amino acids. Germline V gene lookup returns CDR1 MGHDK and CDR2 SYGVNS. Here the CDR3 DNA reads TGTGCCAGCGAAGGGGCTGGGGGCCGATATGGCTACACCTTC. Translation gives CASEGAGGRYGYTF.

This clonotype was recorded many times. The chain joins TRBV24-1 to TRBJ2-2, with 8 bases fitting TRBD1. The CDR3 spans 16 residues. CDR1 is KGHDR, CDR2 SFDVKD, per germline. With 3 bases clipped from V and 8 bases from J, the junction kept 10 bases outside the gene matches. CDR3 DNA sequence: TGTGCCACCAGTGATCCCGGACAGGGCCGGGAAGGGGAGCTGTTTTTT. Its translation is CATSDPGQGREGELFF.

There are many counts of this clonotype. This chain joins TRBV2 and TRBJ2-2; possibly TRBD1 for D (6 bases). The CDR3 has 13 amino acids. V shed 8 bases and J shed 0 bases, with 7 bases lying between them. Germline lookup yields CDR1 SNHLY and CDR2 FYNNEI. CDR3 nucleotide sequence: TGTGCCAGCGGGACAACGAACACCGGGGAGCTGTTTTTT. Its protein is CASGTTNTGELFF.

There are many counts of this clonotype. The CDR3 DNA is TGTGCCATCAGAGCCGGGACAGGGCAAGAGACCCAGTACTTC. This translates into CAIRAGTGQETQYF. This chain links TRBV10-3 with TRBJ2-5, with 9 bases that match TRBD1. The germline CDR1 and CDR2 sequences are ENHRY and SYGVKD. This CDR3 contains 14 residues. Unmatched junction bases numbered 4, after V lost 6 bases and J lost 2 bases.

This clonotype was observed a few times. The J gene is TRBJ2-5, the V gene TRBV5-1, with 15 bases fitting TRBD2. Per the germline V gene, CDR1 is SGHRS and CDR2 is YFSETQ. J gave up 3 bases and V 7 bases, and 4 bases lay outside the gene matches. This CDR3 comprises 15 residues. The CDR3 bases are TGCGCCAGCTCGGGACTAGCGGGGGGAGAAGAGACCCAGTACTTC. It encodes CASSGLAGGEETQYF.

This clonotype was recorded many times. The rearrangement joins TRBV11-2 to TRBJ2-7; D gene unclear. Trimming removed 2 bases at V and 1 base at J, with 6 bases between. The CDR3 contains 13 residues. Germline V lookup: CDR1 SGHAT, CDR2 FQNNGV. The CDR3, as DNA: TGTGCCAGCAGCTTACGCGGTTCCTACGAGCAGTACGTC. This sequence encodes CASSLRGSYEQYV.

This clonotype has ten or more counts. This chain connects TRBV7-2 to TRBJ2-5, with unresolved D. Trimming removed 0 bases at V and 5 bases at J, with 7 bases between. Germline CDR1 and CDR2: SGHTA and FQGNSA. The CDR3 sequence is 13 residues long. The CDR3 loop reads CASSLAISETQYF. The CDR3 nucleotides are TGTGCCAGCAGCTTAGCAATTTCGGAGACCCAGTACTTC.

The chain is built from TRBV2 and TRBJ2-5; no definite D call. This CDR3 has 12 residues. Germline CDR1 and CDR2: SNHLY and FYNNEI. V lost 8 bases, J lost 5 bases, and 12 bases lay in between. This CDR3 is CASEGFSETQYF. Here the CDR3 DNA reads TGTGCCAGCGAAGGGTTTTCTGAGACCCAGTACTTC.

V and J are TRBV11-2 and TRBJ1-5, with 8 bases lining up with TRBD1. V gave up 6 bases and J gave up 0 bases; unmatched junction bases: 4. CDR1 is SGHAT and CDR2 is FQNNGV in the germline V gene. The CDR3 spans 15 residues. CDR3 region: CASRPTGASNQPQHF. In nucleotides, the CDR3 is TGTGCCAGCAGACCGACAGGGGCTAGCAATCAGCCCCAGCATTTT.

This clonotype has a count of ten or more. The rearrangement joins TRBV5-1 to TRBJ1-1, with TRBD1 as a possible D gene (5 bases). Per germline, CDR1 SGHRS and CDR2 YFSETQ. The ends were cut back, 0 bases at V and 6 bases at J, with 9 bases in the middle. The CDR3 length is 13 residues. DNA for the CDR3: TGCGCCAGCAGCTTGGGCAGGGATGCTGAAGCTTTCTTT. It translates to CASSLGRDAEAFF.

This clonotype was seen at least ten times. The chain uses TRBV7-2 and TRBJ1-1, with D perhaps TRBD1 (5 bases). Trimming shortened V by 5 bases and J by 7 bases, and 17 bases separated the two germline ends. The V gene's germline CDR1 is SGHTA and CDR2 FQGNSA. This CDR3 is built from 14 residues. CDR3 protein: CASSVQVGPFEAFF. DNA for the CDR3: TGTGCCAGCAGCGTACAGGTCGGGCCCTTTGAAGCTTTCTTT.

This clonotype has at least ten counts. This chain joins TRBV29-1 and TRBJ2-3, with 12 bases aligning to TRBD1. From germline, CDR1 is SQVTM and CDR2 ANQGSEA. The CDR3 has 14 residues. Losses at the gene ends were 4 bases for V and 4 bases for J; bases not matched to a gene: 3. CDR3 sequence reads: CSVVGTGGADTQYF. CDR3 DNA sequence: TGCAGCGTTGTTGGGACAGGGGGCGCAGATACGCAGTATTTT.

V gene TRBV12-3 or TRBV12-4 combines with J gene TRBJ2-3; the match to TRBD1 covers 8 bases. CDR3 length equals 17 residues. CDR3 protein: CTICFKTGDFLTDTQYF. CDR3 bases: TGTACCATCTGTTTTAAGACAGGGGATTTTCTCACAGATACGCAGTATTTT.

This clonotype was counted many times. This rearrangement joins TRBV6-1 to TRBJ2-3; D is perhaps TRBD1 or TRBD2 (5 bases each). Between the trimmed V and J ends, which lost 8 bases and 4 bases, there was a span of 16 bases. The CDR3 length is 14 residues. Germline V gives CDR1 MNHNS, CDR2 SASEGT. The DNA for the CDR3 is TGTGCCAGCCGGTTGACGGGGCTGGCAGATACGCAGTATTTT. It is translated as CASRLTGLADTQYF.